Only one count was recorded for the clone carrying this TCR beta chain. Germline CDR1 and CDR2: MDHEN and SYDVKM. V dropped 10 bases and J dropped 0 bases, with 10 bases sitting between them. The CDR3 extends over 13 amino acids. This sample is drawn from a study of blood T cell repertoires in COVID-19. Study details: Sample material is recorded as cDNA or gDNA derived from T cells, B-cell-depleted T cells, or PBMCs.

Per the study methods: Reference gene primer amplification in the assay estimated nucleated cell counts. Only in-frame clones appear in the TCRdb table, and some are missing; sequencing was by immunoSEQ multiplex PCR. The V and J calls and clone size are taken from that table; D and trimming were inferred from the DNA. This table has 90,000 to 110,000 clones, 65% to 90% appearing once. The clonotype was recovered from a man aged 45 to 65 with acute or convalescent COVID-19. The sequenced sample consisted of peripheral blood. V usage is TRBV28 and J usage is TRBJ1-3, with D perhaps TRBD1 (6 bases). CDR3 DNA: TGTGCCACCGAGGACAGCTCTGGAAACACCATATATTTT. Amino acids: CATEDSSGNTIYF.